The sequence of this TCR beta chain was determined in a study of cytomegalovirus exposure and HLA in healthy donors. Overall study: Among about 179 million T cells, an earlier analysis found roughly 100 million unique TCR beta sequences. Study conclusions and caveats: The study flagged approximately 180 TCR beta chains as cytomegalovirus-associated.

Comment on this clone: Its target is unknown.

PCR used 60 Vbeta primers and 13 Jbeta primers. Clones were read by immunoSEQ multiplex PCR, and TCRdb kept only the in-frame ones, dropping some. The table shows just over 80,000 clones, with around 79% occurring only once. V lost 8 bases to trimming and J lost 1 base; unmatched junction nucleotides: 4. The CDR3 contains 13 residues. Germline values: CDR1 MNHNS, CDR2 SASEGT. This chain connects TRBV6-1 to TRBJ1-1, with TRBD1 identical over 7 bases. Sequenced input: PBMCs. The sequence was obtained from a man aged 18 to 30 in good health and CMV-seropositive. This CDR3 is CASGDRANTEAFF. The CDR3 DNA follows: TGTGCCAGCGGCGACAGGGCGAACACTGAAGCTTTCTTT.